These 28 T cell receptor beta chains were sequenced from one sample in a study of cytomegalovirus exposure and HLA in healthy donors. In the PCR, 60 Vbeta and 13 Jbeta primers were used. The assay was immunoSEQ multiplex PCR, and TCRdb's table has in-frame clones only and misses some. The sample contains some 150,000 clones, roughly 85% of which appear only once. Sequencing was performed on PBMCs. The receptors here all came from a woman aged 25-40 years in good health and CMV-seronegative.

V and J are TRBV10-3 and TRBJ1-1, with D unclear. Per germline, CDR1 ENHRY and CDR2 SYGVKD. V dropped 9 bases and J dropped 9 bases, with 14 bases sitting between them. This CDR3 has 11 amino acids. The CDR3 loop is CAIADSAKAFF. CDR3 coding DNA: TGTGCCATTGCGGACTCTGCAAAAGCTTTCTTT.

The CDR3 reads CASSPGTGPYEQYF. CDR3 coding DNA: TGTGCCAGCTCACCCGGGACAGGGCCCTACGAGCAGTACTTC. This chain connects TRBV18 to TRBJ2-7, with 9 bases matching TRBD1. The CDR3 sequence is 14 residues long. J lost 2 bases, V lost 3 bases, and 2 bases had no gene match. Germline CDR1 KGHSH, CDR2 LQKENI.

The sample holds a few counts of this clone. The genes are TRBV21-1 and TRBJ1-1; the table calls TRBD1, which could not be checked here. TRBV21-1 is classified as a pseudogene. The CDR3 consists of 14 residues. CDR3 sequence (DNA): TGTGCCAGCCAACAGACCGACAGCCACACTGAAGCTTTCTTT. Its translation: CASQQTDSHTEAFF.

CDR3 sequence reads: CASRKGGLSYNEQFF. The CDR3 DNA reads TGTGCCAGCAGGAAGGGGGGGCTCTCCTACAATGAGCAGTTCTTC. The chain joins TRBV7-9 to TRBJ2-1; TRBD2 might be the D (7 bases). Between the trimmed V and J ends, which lost 6 bases and 0 bases, there was a span of 12 bases. The V gene's germline CDR1 is SEHNR and CDR2 FQNEAQ (reference sequence). This CDR3 spans 15 amino acids.

The chain uses TRBV6-5 and TRBJ1-2, with 8 bases aligning to TRBD1. The V gene's germline CDR1 is MNHEY and CDR2 SVGAGI. The CDR3 totals 14 residues. J lost 7 bases, V lost 6 bases, and 10 bases had no gene match. The CDR3 reads CASSLNDRGPGYTF. CDR3 nucleotides: TGTGCCAGCAGCCTTAATGACAGGGGCCCTGGCTACACCTTC.

Turning to this clone: One end of the junction does not line up with germline, which may come from a read error. This chain joins TRBV7-9 and TRBJ1-6; 9 bases agree with TRBD1. This CDR3 is 17 amino acids long. Germline loops: CDR1 SEHNR, CDR2 FQNEAQ (reference sequence). CDR3: CPSSRTGTGSWNSPLHF. CDR3 DNA: TGTCCCAGCAGCCGCACCGGGACAGGGTCATGGAATTCACCCCTCCACTTT.

V and J are TRBV19 and TRBJ1-4, with TRBD1 identical over 7 bases. This CDR3 has 15 amino acids. After removal of 3 bases from V and 4 bases from J, the junction contained 5 bases not matched to a gene. CDR1 and CDR2 (germline): LNHDA, SQIVND (reference sequence). CDR3 DNA sequence: TGTGCCAGTAGTATCTGGGACAGTTATAATGAAAAACTGTTTTTT. Translation: CASSIWDSYNEKLFF.

This clone came up a few times. The V call is TRBV5-5, the J call TRBJ2-1; tentatively, D is TRBD2 (5 bases). The CDR3 consists of 15 residues. Looked up from germline, CDR1 is SGHKS and CDR2 is YYEKEE (reference sequence). With 4 bases removed from V and 0 bases from J, the gap between germline ends came to 11 bases. The CDR3 DNA follows: TGTGCCAGCAGCAAACTAGGGAGCTCCTACAATGAGCAGTTCTTC. Its translation: CASSKLGSSYNEQFF.

The chain couples TRBV5-1 to TRBJ1-6, with a weak D call TRBD1 (5 bases). This CDR3 is 16 amino acids long. The germline V and J ends were trimmed by 5 bases and 6 bases, with 18 bases remaining between them. CDR1 is SGHRS, CDR2 YFSETQ, per germline. CDR3 in amino acids: CASRGGTGDRNSPLHF. The CDR3 nucleotides read TGCGCCAGCAGAGGCGGAACGGGGGATCGTAATTCACCCCTCCACTTT.

The chain carries TRBV27 and TRBJ2-3, with D perhaps matching TRBD1 (6 bases). Germline CDR1 MNHEY, CDR2 SMNVEV (reference sequence). V was clipped by 3 bases and J by 4 bases, with 11 bases between them. The CDR3 is 14 amino acids. CDR3 in DNA: TGTGCCAGCAGTTTTTCCAGGGGAGCAGATACGCAGTATTTT. Its translation is CASSFSRGADTQYF.

The chain employs TRBV7-9 and TRBJ1-4, with D hard to call. This CDR3 is 11 amino acids long. Looked up from germline, CDR1 is SEHNR and CDR2 is FQNEAQ (reference sequence). V dropped 3 bases and J dropped 8 bases, with 4 bases sitting between them. CDR3 nucleotides: TGTGCCAGCAGCTTCGGGGAAAAACTGTTTTTT. This encodes CASSFGEKLFF.

CDR3 DNA sequence: TGTGCCAGCTCACCACCGGGACTGGCTTTCTTT. The encoded protein is CASSPPGLAFF. This chain joins TRBV18 and TRBJ1-1; weak D call: TRBD1 (5 bases). Trimming removed 0 bases from V and 11 bases from J, with 7 bases in between. Germline V gene sequence: CDR1 KGHSH, CDR2 LQKENI. This CDR3 comprises 11 residues.

This chain links TRBV5-1 with TRBJ2-2; D may be TRBD1 (5 bases). With 7 bases removed from V and 6 bases from J, the gap between germline ends came to 19 bases. Germline loops: CDR1 SGHRS, CDR2 YFSETQ. This CDR3 spans 15 amino acids. The CDR3 loop is CASFTSPPGSGELFF. The DNA of the CDR3 is TGCGCCAGCTTCACGTCTCCCCCAGGGTCCGGGGAGCTGTTTTTT.

The chain joins TRBV27 to TRBJ1-2, with D unclear. Germline CDR1 and CDR2: MNHEY and SMNVEV (reference sequence). Trimming stripped 3 bases from V and 2 bases from J, with 7 bases between. This CDR3 comprises 13 residues. The CDR3 sequence: CASSFRENYGYTF. The CDR3 DNA reads TGTGCCAGCAGTTTCCGAGAAAACTATGGCTACACCTTC.

This chain links TRBV6-1 with TRBJ1-2; D is unclear. Trimming took 2 bases from V and 8 from J, leaving 18 bases between them. CDR3 length equals 15 residues. Germline V gives CDR1 MNHNS, CDR2 SASEGT. The CDR3 nucleotides read TGTGCCAGCAGTGAACGGTCGGTCCGCGCGACAGGCTACACCTTC. It encodes CASSERSVRATGYTF.

The chain combines TRBV10-3 with TRBJ2-3; TRBD1 agrees at 8 bases. Trimming cost V 5 bases and J 2 bases; bases outside gene matches: 9. Per the germline V gene, CDR1 is ENHRY and CDR2 is SYGVKD. The CDR3 consists of 16 residues. CDR3 protein: CAISKQGGSATDTQYF. The CDR3 nucleotides read TGTGCCATCAGTAAACAGGGGGGCTCAGCCACAGATACGCAGTATTTT.

V gene TRBV5-4 combines with J gene TRBJ1-3, with 7 bases aligning to TRBD1. The CDR3 is 14 residues long. The V and J ends lost 5 bases and 4 bases, in that order; junction bases with no gene match: 6. In germline, CDR1 is SGHNT, CDR2 YYREEE (reference sequence). CDR3 loop: CASRPPGQGNTIYF. The DNA of the CDR3 is TGTGCCAGCAGACCCCCGGGACAGGGAAACACCATATATTTT.

The V gene is TRBV7-9, the J gene TRBJ2-5; tentative D call: TRBD2 (5 bases). The CDR3 loop spans 12 amino acids. Trimming left V 3 bases short and J 5 bases short, with 7 bases between. The germline CDR1 and CDR2 sequences are SEHNR and FQNEAQ (reference sequence). The CDR3 bases are TGTGCCAGCAGCTTTAGCGTTGAGACCCAGTACTTC. Translation: CASSFSVETQYF.

This chain uses TRBV9 with TRBJ2-3; TRBD1 matches at 9 bases. V shed 0 bases, J shed 5 bases, and the junction held 7 bases outside the gene matches. This CDR3 has 16 amino acids. Germline CDR1 is SGDLS and CDR2 is YYNGEE. The CDR3 DNA follows: TGTGCCAGCAGCGTAGCACAGGGGGCGATTGGAGATACGCAGTATTTT. Translation: CASSVAQGAIGDTQYF. Full variable domain (remainder filled in from reference TRBV9 and TRBJ2-3): DSGVTQTPKHLITATGQRVTLRCSPRSGDLSVYWYQQSLDQGLQFLIQYYNGEERAKGNILERFSAQQFPDLHSELNLSSLELGDSALYFCASSVAQGAIGDTQYFGPGTRLTVL.

V gene TRBV18 combines with J gene TRBJ1-1; D is unclear. CDR1 is KGHSH and CDR2 is LQKENI in the germline V gene. The CDR3 length is 14 residues. V was trimmed by 3 bases and J by 1 base, leaving 9 bases between them. The CDR3 loop reads CASSPAGTNTEAFF. CDR3 coding DNA: TGTGCCAGCTCACCGGCAGGCACGAACACTGAAGCTTTCTTT. The variable domain in full, completed from reference TRBV18 and TRBJ1-1, reads NAGVMQNPRHLVRRRGQEARLRCSPMKGHSHVYWYRQLPEEGLKFMVYLQKENIIDESGMPKERFSAEFPKEGPSILRIQQVVRGDSAAYFCASSPAGTNTEAFFGQGTRLTVV.

The chain links TRBV27 to TRBJ1-5, with TRBD1 identical over 11 bases. Per germline, CDR1 MNHEY and CDR2 SMNVEV (reference sequence). The V gene end was trimmed by 4 bases and the J gene end by 6 bases; junction bases not matched to a gene: 8. There are 16 residues in the CDR3. The CDR3 spells CASSSQGTGGTQPQHF. The CDR3, as DNA: TGTGCCAGCAGTTCCCAGGGGACAGGGGGAACTCAGCCCCAGCATTTT.

The rearrangement joins TRBV19 to TRBJ2-1; 10 bases agree with TRBD2. The CDR3 is 16 residues long. Trimming at V came to 8 bases and at J to 3 bases, leaving 10 bases not matched to a gene. Germline-derived CDR1 and CDR2 are LNHDA and SQIVND (reference sequence). The CDR3 reads CASERGTSGNYNEQFF. DNA of the CDR3: TGTGCCAGTGAAAGGGGAACTAGCGGGAACTACAATGAGCAGTTCTTC.

This chain joins TRBV28 and TRBJ1-5; D perhaps matches TRBD1 (5 bases). The CDR3 has 14 amino acids. Looked up from germline, CDR1 is MDHEN and CDR2 is SYDVKM. Trimming shortened V by 6 bases and J by 2 bases, and 11 bases separated the two germline ends. The chain's CDR3 is CASRGAGGNQPQHF. CDR3 bases: TGTGCCAGCAGAGGGGCCGGAGGCAATCAGCCCCAGCATTTT.

This chain joins TRBV7-9 and TRBJ1-2; TRBD1 matches 8 bases. The CDR3 is 16 amino acids. V was pared by 4 bases and J by 3 bases, with 10 bases of the junction left unmatched. In germline, CDR1 is SEHNR, CDR2 FQNEAQ (reference sequence). The CDR3 sequence is CASSWDSGGADYGYTF. The DNA for the CDR3 is TGTGCCAGCAGCTGGGACTCAGGGGGCGCTGACTATGGCTACACCTTC.

The V call is TRBV5-1, the J call TRBJ1-6; TRBD1 matches 7 bases. This CDR3 has 15 residues. Germline loops: CDR1 SGHRS, CDR2 YFSETQ. Losses at the gene ends were 1 base for V and 7 bases for J; bases not matched to a gene: 5. This chain's CDR3 is CASSLTSGGNSPLHF. The CDR3 region has the DNA TGCGCCAGCAGCTTGACCTCAGGGGGAAATTCACCCCTCCACTTT. The full variable domain, in which reference TRBV5-1 and TRBJ1-6 provide the parts outside the CDR3, is KAGVTQTPRYLIKTRGQQVTLSCSPISGHRSVSWYQQTPGQGLQFLFEYFSETQRNKGNFPGRFSGRQFSNSRSEMNVSTLELGDSALYLCASSLTSGGNSPLHFGNGTRLTVT.

This clone was seen a handful of times. The V call is TRBV15, the J call TRBJ1-3, with D unresolved. V gave up 1 base and J gave up 2 bases, with 3 bases separating them. This CDR3 has 13 residues. Germline V gene lookup returns CDR1 LNHNV and CDR2 YYDKDF (reference sequence). CDR3 sequence (DNA): TGTGCCACCAGCAGAGGTACTGGAAACACCATATATTTT. It is translated as CATSRGTGNTIYF.

This chain connects TRBV5-1 to TRBJ2-3, with 10 bases lining up with TRBD1. Germline CDR1 SGHRS, CDR2 YFSETQ. The CDR3 extends over 20 amino acids. After removal of 0 bases from V and 0 bases from J, the junction contained 13 bases not matched to a gene. CDR3 protein: CASSLGPIDRGLLSTDTQYF. CDR3 nucleotides: TGCGCCAGCAGCTTGGGGCCTATCGACAGGGGGCTCCTTAGCACAGATACGCAGTATTTT.

The chain carries TRBV9 and TRBJ2-1; TRBD2 agrees at 8 bases. The V gene end was trimmed by 0 bases and the J gene end by 7 bases; junction bases not matched to a gene: 9. The germline V gene has CDR1 SGDLS and CDR2 YYNGEE. This CDR3 contains 16 residues. The CDR3 is CASSVDPAGVINEQFF. The CDR3 nucleotides read TGTGCCAGCAGCGTAGATCCAGCGGGAGTTATTAATGAGCAGTTCTTC.